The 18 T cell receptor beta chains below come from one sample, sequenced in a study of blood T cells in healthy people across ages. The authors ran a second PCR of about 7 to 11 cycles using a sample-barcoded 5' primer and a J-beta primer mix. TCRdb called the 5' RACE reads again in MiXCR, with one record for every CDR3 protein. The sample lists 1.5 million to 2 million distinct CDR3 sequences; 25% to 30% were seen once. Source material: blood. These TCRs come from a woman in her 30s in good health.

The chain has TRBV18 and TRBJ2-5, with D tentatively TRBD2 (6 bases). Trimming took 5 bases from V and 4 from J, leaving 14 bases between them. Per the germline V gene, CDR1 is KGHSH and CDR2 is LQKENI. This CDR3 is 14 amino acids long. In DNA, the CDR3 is TGTGCCAGCTCATCGACCAACGGGGGAGAGACCCAGTACTTC. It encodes CASSSTNGGETQYF.

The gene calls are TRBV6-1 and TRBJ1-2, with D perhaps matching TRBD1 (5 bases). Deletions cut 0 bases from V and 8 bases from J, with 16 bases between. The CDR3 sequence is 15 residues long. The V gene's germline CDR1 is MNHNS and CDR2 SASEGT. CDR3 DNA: TGTGCCAGCAGTGAAGCGCCGGGGGTGCAGAGGGGCTACACCTTC. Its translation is CASSEAPGVQRGYTF.

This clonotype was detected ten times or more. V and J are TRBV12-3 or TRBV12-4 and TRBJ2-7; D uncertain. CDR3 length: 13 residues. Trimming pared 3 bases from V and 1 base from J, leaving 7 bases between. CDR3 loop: CASSLFGSYEQYF. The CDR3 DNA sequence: TGTGCCAGCAGTTTGTTCGGGTCCTACGAGCAGTACTTC.

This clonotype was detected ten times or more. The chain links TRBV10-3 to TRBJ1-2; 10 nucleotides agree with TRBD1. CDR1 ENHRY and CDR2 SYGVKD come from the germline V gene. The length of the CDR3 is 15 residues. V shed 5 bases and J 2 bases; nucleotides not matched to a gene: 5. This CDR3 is CAISNRDRGNYGYTF. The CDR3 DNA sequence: TGTGCCATCAGTAATCGGGACAGGGGAAACTATGGCTACACCTTC.

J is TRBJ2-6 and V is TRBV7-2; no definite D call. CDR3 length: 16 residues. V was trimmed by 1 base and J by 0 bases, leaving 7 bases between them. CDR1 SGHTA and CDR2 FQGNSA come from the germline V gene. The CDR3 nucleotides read TGTGCCAGCAGCTTAGACATCCCCTCTGGGGCCAACGTCCTGACTTTC. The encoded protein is CASSLDIPSGANVLTF.

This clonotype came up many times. The CDR3 region is CASSPSGTDGEQFF. For the CDR3, the DNA is TGTGCCAGCAGCCCAAGCGGGACAGACGGTGAGCAGTTCTTC. V and J are TRBV7-3 and TRBJ2-1; D might be TRBD1 or TRBD2, each matching 7 bases. This CDR3 region has 14 residues. In germline, CDR1 is SGHTA, CDR2 FQGTGA. V was cut by 5 bases and J by 9 bases, with 17 bases left in between.

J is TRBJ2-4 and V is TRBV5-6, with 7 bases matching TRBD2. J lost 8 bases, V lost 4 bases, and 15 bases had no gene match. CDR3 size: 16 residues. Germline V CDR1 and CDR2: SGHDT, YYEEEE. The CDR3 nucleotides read TGTGCCAGCAGCCAAGCGGTGATGGGGGGAGGGGACATTCAGTACTTC. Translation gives CASSQAVMGGGDIQYF.

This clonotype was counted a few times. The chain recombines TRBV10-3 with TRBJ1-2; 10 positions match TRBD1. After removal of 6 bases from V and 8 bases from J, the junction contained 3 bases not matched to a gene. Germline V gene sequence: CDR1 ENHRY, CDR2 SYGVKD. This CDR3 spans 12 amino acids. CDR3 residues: CAISGTGDGYTF. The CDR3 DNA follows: TGTGCCATCAGCGGGACAGGGGACGGCTACACCTTC.

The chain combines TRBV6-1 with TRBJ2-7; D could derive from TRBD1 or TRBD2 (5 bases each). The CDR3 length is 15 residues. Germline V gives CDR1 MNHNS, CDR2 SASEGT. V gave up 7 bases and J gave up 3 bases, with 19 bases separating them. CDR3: CASNGARGRFYEQYF. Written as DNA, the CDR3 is TGTGCCAGCAATGGTGCGAGGGGAAGGTTCTACGAGCAGTACTTC.

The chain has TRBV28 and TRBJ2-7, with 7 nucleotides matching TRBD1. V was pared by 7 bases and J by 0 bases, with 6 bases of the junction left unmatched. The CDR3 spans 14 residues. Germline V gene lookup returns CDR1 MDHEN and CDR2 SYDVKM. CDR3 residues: CASTVDRVSYEQYF. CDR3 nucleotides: TGTGCCAGCACTGTAGACAGGGTCTCCTACGAGCAGTACTTC. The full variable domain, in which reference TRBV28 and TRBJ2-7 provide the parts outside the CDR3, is DVKVTQSSRYLVKRTGEKVFLECVQDMDHENMFWYRQDPGLGLRLIYFSYDVKMKEKGDIPEGYSVSREKKERFSLILESASTNQTSMYLCASTVDRVSYEQYFGPGTRLTVT.

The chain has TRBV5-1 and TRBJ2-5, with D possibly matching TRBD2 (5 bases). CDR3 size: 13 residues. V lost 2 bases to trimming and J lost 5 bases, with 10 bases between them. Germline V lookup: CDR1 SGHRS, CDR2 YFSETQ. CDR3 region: CASSFPGSETQYF. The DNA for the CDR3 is TGCGCCAGCAGCTTCCCGGGGTCGGAGACCCAGTACTTC. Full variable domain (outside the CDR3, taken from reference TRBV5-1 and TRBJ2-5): KAGVTQTPRYLIKTRGQQVTLSCSPISGHRSVSWYQQTPGQGLQFLFEYFSETQRNKGNFPGRFSGRQFSNSRSEMNVSTLELGDSALYLCASSFPGSETQYFGPGTRLLVL.

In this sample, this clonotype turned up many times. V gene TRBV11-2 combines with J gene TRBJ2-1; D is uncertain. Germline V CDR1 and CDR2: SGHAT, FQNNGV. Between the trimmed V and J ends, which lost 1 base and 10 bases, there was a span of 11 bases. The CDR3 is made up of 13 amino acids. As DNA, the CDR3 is TGTGCCAGCAGCTTAGTGGTAGCCGGGGAGCAGTTCTTC. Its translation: CASSLVVAGEQFF.

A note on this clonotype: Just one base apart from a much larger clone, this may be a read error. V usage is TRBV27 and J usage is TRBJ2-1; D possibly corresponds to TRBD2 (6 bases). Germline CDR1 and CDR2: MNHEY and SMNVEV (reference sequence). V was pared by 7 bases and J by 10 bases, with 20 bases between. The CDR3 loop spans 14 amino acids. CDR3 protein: CASKTGLLSYEQFF. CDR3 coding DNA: TGTGCCAGCAAAACGGGACTCCTGAGCTACGAGCAGTTCTTC.

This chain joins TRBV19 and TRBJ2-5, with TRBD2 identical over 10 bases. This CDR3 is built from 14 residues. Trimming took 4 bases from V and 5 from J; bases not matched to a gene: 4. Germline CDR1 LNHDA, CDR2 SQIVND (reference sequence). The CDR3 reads CASSRPGLAETQYF. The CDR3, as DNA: TGTGCCAGTAGTAGACCGGGACTAGCGGAGACCCAGTACTTC.

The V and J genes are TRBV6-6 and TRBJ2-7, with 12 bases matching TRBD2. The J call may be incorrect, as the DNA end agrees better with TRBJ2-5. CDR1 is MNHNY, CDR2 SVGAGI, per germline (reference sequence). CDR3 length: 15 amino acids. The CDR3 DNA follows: TGTGCCAGCACTAGCGGGGGGGCCCCGCTTGGGACCCAGTACTTC. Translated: CASTSGGAPLGTQYF.

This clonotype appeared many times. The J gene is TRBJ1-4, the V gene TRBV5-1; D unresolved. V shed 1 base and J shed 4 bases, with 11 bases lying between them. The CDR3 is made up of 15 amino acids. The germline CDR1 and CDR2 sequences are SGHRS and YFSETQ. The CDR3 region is CASSLLHGFNEKLFF. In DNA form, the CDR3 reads TGCGCCAGCAGCTTGTTACACGGGTTTAATGAAAAACTGTTTTTT.

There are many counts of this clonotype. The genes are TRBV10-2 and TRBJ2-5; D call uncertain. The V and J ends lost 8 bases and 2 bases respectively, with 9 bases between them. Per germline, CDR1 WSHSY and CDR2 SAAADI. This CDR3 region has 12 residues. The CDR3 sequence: CASRQFQETQYF. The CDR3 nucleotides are TGCGCCAGCCGACAATTTCAAGAGACCCAGTACTTC.

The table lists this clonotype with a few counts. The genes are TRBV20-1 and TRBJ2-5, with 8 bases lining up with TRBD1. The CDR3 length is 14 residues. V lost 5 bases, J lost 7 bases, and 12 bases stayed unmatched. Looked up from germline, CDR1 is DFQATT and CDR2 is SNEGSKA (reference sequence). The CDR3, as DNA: TGCAGTGCTCTTCCTACAGGGGGGAGCGGGACCCAGTACTTC. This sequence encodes CSALPTGGSGTQYF.